A single sample is the source of the 17 T cell receptor beta chains below, sequenced in a study of graft-versus-host responses after intestinal transplantation. These receptors' antigens are unknown. Data came from immunoSEQ multiplex PCR; TCRdb stores just in-frame clones and leaves some out. In the table there are about 130,000 clones, approximately 92% of which are singletons. This specimen consisted of unstimulated CD4+ T cells sorted from spleen or lymph node cells, obtained before intestinal transplant. These receptors all come from a human donor who received an intestinal transplant.

This clone was detected only once. The rearrangement joins TRBV9 to TRBJ2-5; D is possibly TRBD1 or TRBD2 (5 bases each). The CDR3 consists of 16 residues. Germline assignment: CDR1 SGDLS and CDR2 YYNGEE. Trimming removed 0 bases at V and 4 bases at J, with 16 bases between. CDR3 region: CASSVVSGASLETQYF. CDR3 coding DNA: TGTGCCAGCAGCGTAGTATCCGGGGCCTCTCTAGAGACCCAGTACTTC.

The V call is TRBV4-1, the J call TRBJ2-4; possible D gene TRBD1, 6 bases. The length of the CDR3 is 15 residues. Germline CDR1 MGHRA, CDR2 YSYEKL. V was shortened by 1 base and J by 1 base, with 8 bases between the two germline ends. CDR3 protein: CASSQVDRAKNIQYF. CDR3 in DNA: TGCGCCAGCAGCCAAGTTGACAGGGCCAAAAACATTCAGTACTTC.

V gene TRBV6-6 combines with J gene TRBJ1-1; no firm D call. The CDR3 loop spans 14 amino acids. Trimming cost V 1 base and J 1 base, with 7 bases left between them. Germline lookup yields CDR1 MNHNY and CDR2 SVGAGI (reference sequence). The CDR3 nucleotides read TGTGCCAGCAGTTACTACGGCCCGAACACTGAAGCTTTCTTT. Translated: CASSYYGPNTEAFF.

The chain has TRBV5-1 and TRBJ2-5, with D uncertain. Trimming took 4 bases from V and 4 from J, leaving 8 bases between them. The germline V gene encodes CDR1 SGHRS and CDR2 YFSETQ. The CDR3 has 12 residues. CDR3 DNA sequence: TGCGCCAGCAGCCAGGAAGGAGAGACCCAGTACTTC. Protein sequence: CASSQEGETQYF.

The chain uses TRBV4-1 and TRBJ2-5; possibly TRBD1 for D (6 bases). The germline V gene has CDR1 MGHRA and CDR2 YSYEKL. V was clipped by 5 bases and J by 4 bases, with 11 bases between them. The CDR3 extends over 13 amino acids. CDR3 region: CASSSSRGETQYF. CDR3 sequence (DNA): TGCGCCAGCAGCTCCAGCAGGGGAGAGACCCAGTACTTC.

Here the CDR3 reads CATRPGQARPYEQYF. The DNA for the CDR3 is TGTGCCACTCGCCCCGGGCAGGCCAGGCCCTACGAGCAGTACTTC. This chain uses TRBV6-5 with TRBJ2-7; D ambiguous. V lost 10 bases, J lost 2 bases, and 21 bases lay in between. The CDR3 consists of 15 residues. Germline CDR1 reads MNHEY; CDR2 reads SVGAGI.

The rearrangement joins TRBV29-1 to TRBJ2-5, with D possibly TRBD1 on 6 matching bases. Germline assignment: CDR1 SQVTM and CDR2 ANQGSEA. The ends were cut back, 6 bases at V and 1 base at J, with 15 bases in the middle. The CDR3 spans 14 residues. Here the CDR3 DNA reads TGCAGCGTAGCCGGACAGACCTTCCAAGAGACCCAGTACTTC. Its translation is CSVAGQTFQETQYF.

V gene TRBV7-9 combines with J gene TRBJ1-1; D not resolved. The V end lost 6 bases, the J end lost 0 bases, and 14 bases lay between the germline ends. Germline assignment: CDR1 SEHNR and CDR2 FQNEAQ (reference sequence). This CDR3 spans 15 amino acids. DNA for the CDR3: TGTGCCAGCAGACCGATAGGAACAGTGAACACTGAAGCTTTCTTT. Residues: CASRPIGTVNTEAFF.

The chain recombines TRBV11-2 with TRBJ1-4, with 7 nucleotides matching TRBD1. The CDR3 consists of 13 residues. The trim removed 5 bases at V and 6 bases at J, leaving 3 bases unmatched. Germline loops: CDR1 SGHAT, CDR2 FQNNGV. As DNA, the CDR3 is TGTGCCAGCAGCCCGGGACAGTATGAAAAACTGTTTTTT. Its translation: CASSPGQYEKLFF.

This rearrangement joins TRBV11-2 to TRBJ1-2; the match to TRBD1 covers 7 bases. The V gene's germline CDR1 is SGHAT and CDR2 FQNNGV. This CDR3 has 16 amino acids. Trimming cost V 3 bases and J 4 bases; bases outside gene matches: 11. The CDR3 DNA follows: TGTGCCAGCAGCTTGGCCCCGGGACAGCGGGGCTATGGCTACACCTTC. Translating it yields CASSLAPGQRGYGYTF.

The chain is built from TRBV10-3 and TRBJ2-7, with 8 positions matching TRBD2. V dropped 9 bases and J dropped 4; count of bases not matched to a gene: 11. The V gene's germline CDR1 is ENHRY and CDR2 SYGVKD. The CDR3 length is 14 residues. The CDR3 region has the DNA TGTGCCATTTTACGCGGCGGGGGGCCGTACGAGCAGTACTTC. It encodes CAILRGGGPYEQYF.

V and J are TRBV30 and TRBJ2-4; tentative D call: TRBD1 (5 bases). Germline CDR1 is GTSNPN and CDR2 is SVGIG (reference sequence). The CDR3 is 14 residues long. V was trimmed by 0 bases and J by 2 bases, leaving 8 bases between them. CDR3 nucleotides: TGTGCCTGGAGTGTATCAGGGACCAAAAACATTCAGTACTTC. This sequence encodes CAWSVSGTKNIQYF.

The chain employs TRBV5-1 and TRBJ2-5; D unclear. V shed 4 bases and J shed 5 bases, with 15 bases lying between them. CDR1 is SGHRS, CDR2 YFSETQ, per germline. The CDR3 runs 14 residues. CDR3 DNA sequence: TGCGCCAGCAGCCCCGGCGGACCGCGCGAGACCCAGTACTTC. This sequence encodes CASSPGGPRETQYF. The full variable domain, with the rest looked up from reference TRBV5-1 and TRBJ2-5, is KAGVTQTPRYLIKTRGQQVTLSCSPISGHRSVSWYQQTPGQGLQFLFEYFSETQRNKGNFPGRFSGRQFSNSRSEMNVSTLELGDSALYLCASSPGGPRETQYFGPGTRLLVL.

This chain links TRBV18 with TRBJ1-6, with D unclear. Germline loops: CDR1 KGHSH, CDR2 LQKENI. This CDR3 region has 15 residues. V lost 5 bases and J lost 5, with 13 bases in between. The CDR3 is CASSAMLADNSPLHF. The CDR3 DNA is TGTGCCAGCTCAGCAATGCTTGCGGATAATTCACCCCTCCACTTT.

V usage is TRBV4-2 and J usage is TRBJ1-2; TRBD1 matches at 8 bases. The ends lost 3 bases at V and 3 bases at J; junction bases unmatched: 6. CDR1 and CDR2 (germline): LGHNA, YNFKEQ. The CDR3 has 15 residues. CDR3 region: CASSHPPTGDYGYTF. CDR3 nucleotides: TGTGCCAGCAGCCATCCTCCGACAGGGGACTATGGCTACACCTTC.

The genes are TRBV9 and TRBJ1-6; D unresolved. Germline V gene sequence: CDR1 SGDLS, CDR2 YYNGEE. Deletions cut 0 bases from V and 9 bases from J, with 10 bases between. This CDR3 comprises 14 residues. In DNA form, the CDR3 reads TGTGCCAGCAGCGTAGGGAGGGAGAGTTCACCCCTCCACTTT. This gives the protein CASSVGRESSPLHF.

The V gene is TRBV7-6, the J gene TRBJ2-3; 9 bases are shared with TRBD2. CDR1 and CDR2 from the germline V gene are SGHVS and FNYEAQ. V was clipped by 3 bases and J by 14 bases; unmatched bases: 12. CDR3 size: 14 residues. The CDR3 coding sequence is TGTGCCAGCAGCTTCTTACAGGGGACTAGCTTTACGTATTTT. Encoded protein: CASSFLQGTSFTYF.